What follows are 5 T cell receptor beta chains derived from one specimen sequenced in a study of shared clonotypes between healthy human individuals. Naive CD8 cells were CD45RO-negative, positively selected for CCR7, excluding terminally differentiated effector memory CD45RA+ cells. TCRdb keeps only in-frame clones here, not all; method: immunoSEQ multiplex PCR. The repertoire holds hundreds of thousands of clones, approximately 96% seen once, with 0.11% in the top ten. The sample taken for sequencing was naive CD8+ T cells sorted from blood. The receptors were gathered from a woman in her twenties or thirties in good health.

The table lists this clone with a count of one. The genes are TRBV4-1 and TRBJ2-1, with TRBD2 matching over 8 bases. CDR1 and CDR2 (germline): MGHRA, YSYEKL. This CDR3 has 17 amino acids. The trim removed 4 bases at V and 6 bases at J, leaving 14 bases unmatched. CDR3 amino acids: CASSLPPRREGFNEQFF. The CDR3 DNA reads TGCGCCAGCAGCCTCCCCCCAAGACGGGAGGGATTCAATGAGCAGTTCTTC.

The chain is built from TRBV19 and TRBJ2-1, with 10 bases that match TRBD2. Germline CDR1 LNHDA, CDR2 SQIVND (reference sequence). Unmatched junction bases numbered 7, after V lost 3 bases and J lost 8 bases. This CDR3 has 15 residues. The CDR3 region is CASSIVASGSYEQFF. CDR3 in DNA: TGTGCCAGTAGTATTGTAGCTAGCGGGAGCTATGAGCAGTTCTTC.

The chain carries TRBV28 and TRBJ1-2; no clear D gene. V dropped 2 bases and J dropped 4 bases, with 8 bases sitting between them. Germline loops: CDR1 MDHEN, CDR2 SYDVKM. The CDR3 has 13 residues. The CDR3 spells CASSLEDRYGYTF. DNA of the CDR3: TGTGCCAGCAGTTTAGAAGACCGCTATGGCTACACCTTC.

The V and J genes are TRBV10-1 and TRBJ2-7; no definite D call. The V end was cut by 4 bases, the J end by 0 bases, with 10 bases between. The CDR3 runs 14 residues. The germline V gene has CDR1 WNHNN and CDR2 SYGVQD (reference sequence). The CDR3 protein is CASSVGLISYEQYF. The CDR3 nucleotides are TGCGCCAGCAGTGTTGGGTTAATCTCCTACGAGCAGTACTTC.

V gene TRBV5-6 combines with J gene TRBJ1-4; D is possibly TRBD1 (5 bases). The CDR3 has 16 residues. Germline values: CDR1 SGHDT, CDR2 YYEEEE. Trimming pared 1 base from V and 5 bases from J, leaving 15 bases between. This chain's CDR3 is CASSLMSRDRNEKLFF. The CDR3 DNA follows: TGTGCCAGCAGCTTGATGAGTAGGGACCGGAATGAAAAACTGTTTTTT.